A single sample gave rise to the 24 T cell receptor beta chains below, sequenced in a study of OX40 agonist ivuxolimab in advanced cancers. Profiled with immunoSEQ multiplex PCR; TCRdb holds only in-frame clones, not every one. This table holds almost 35,000 clones, approximately 81% found once. The specimen was CD4+ or CD8+ T cells sorted from blood, collected in a trial of the OX40 agonist ivuxolimab. Source of these receptors: an adult with an advanced solid tumor such as melanoma, head and neck, liver or kidney cancer.

This clone has just one count. The chain links TRBV6-6 to TRBJ1-2, with D maybe TRBD1 (5 bases). V was clipped by 4 bases and J by 7 bases, with 10 bases between them. This CDR3 has 12 residues. CDR1 and CDR2 (germline): MNHNY, SVGAGI (reference sequence). This CDR3 is CASSWEGTGYTF. Here the CDR3 DNA reads TGTGCCAGCAGTTGGGAGGGGACTGGCTACACCTTC.

The V gene is TRBV12-5, the J gene TRBJ1-4; 11 positions agree with TRBD1. Germline values: CDR1 LGHNT, CDR2 FRNRAP. J was trimmed by 1 base and V by 1 base; bases with no gene match: 5. The CDR3 contains 18 residues. The CDR3 DNA is TGTGCTAGTGGTTTGGCTAGGACAGGGGGCTTAACTAATGAAAAACTGTTTTTT. Translation: CASGLARTGGLTNEKLFF.

This clone has just a few counts. The V and J genes are TRBV7-2 and TRBJ1-3; 7 bases fit TRBD1. Germline V gene sequence: CDR1 SGHTA, CDR2 FQGNSA. V was clipped by 5 bases and J by 4 bases; unmatched bases: 5. The length of the CDR3 is 14 residues. CDR3 protein: CASSLTGTGNTIYF. Here the CDR3 DNA reads TGTGCCAGCAGCCTGACAGGGACAGGAAACACCATATATTTT.

The J gene is TRBJ2-4, the V gene TRBV7-8; TRBD1 is a possible D gene (6 bases). Trimming stripped 0 bases from V and 2 bases from J, with 14 bases between. The CDR3 extends over 17 amino acids. CDR1 and CDR2 (germline): SGHVS, FQNEAQ. CDR3: CASSLAFQGRSKNIQYF. The CDR3 DNA reads as TGTGCCAGCAGCTTAGCGTTTCAGGGGCGCTCCAAAAACATTCAGTACTTC. The full variable domain, in which reference TRBV7-8 and TRBJ2-4 provide the parts outside the CDR3, is GAGVSQSPRYKVAKRGQDVALRCDPISGHVSLFWYQQALGQGPEFLTYFQNEAQLDKSGLPSDRFFAERPEGSVSTLKIQRTQQEDSAVYLCASSLAFQGRSKNIQYFGAGTRLSVL.

V gene TRBV18 combines with J gene TRBJ1-1; possibly TRBD1 for D (5 bases). The CDR3 is made up of 14 amino acids. CDR1 and CDR2 from the germline V gene are KGHSH and LQKENI. V was clipped by 3 bases and J by 6 bases, with 14 bases between them. CDR3 protein: CASSPGRGIPEAFF. The CDR3 nucleotides are TGTGCCAGCTCACCGGGACGGGGGATCCCTGAAGCTTTCTTT.

The chain uses TRBV19 and TRBJ1-2; unclear D gene. The V end was cut by 5 bases, the J end by 5 bases, with 9 bases between. The CDR3 runs 12 residues. Germline CDR1 reads LNHDA; CDR2 reads SQIVND (reference sequence). In DNA form, the CDR3 reads TGTGCCAGTAGTCCAACAGAGTATGGCTACACCTTC. Translating gives CASSPTEYGYTF. The variable domain in full, completed from reference TRBV19 and TRBJ1-2, reads DGGITQSPKYLFRKEGQNVTLSCEQNLNHDAMYWYRQDPGQGLRLIYYSQIVNDFQKGDIAEGYSVSREKKESFPLTVTSAQKNPTAFYLCASSPTEYGYTFGSGTRLTVV.

J is TRBJ1-1 and V is TRBV7-8; D gene ambiguous. In germline, CDR1 is SGHVS, CDR2 FQNEAQ. V lost 4 bases to trimming and J lost 1 base, with 7 bases between them. The CDR3 runs 13 residues. Here the CDR3 reads CASSWAGNTEAFF. For the CDR3, the DNA is TGTGCCAGCAGCTGGGCAGGGAACACTGAAGCTTTCTTT.

The V call is TRBV29-1, the J call TRBJ1-1, with no clear D. With 6 bases removed from V and 0 bases from J, the gap between germline ends came to 11 bases. CDR1 SQVTM and CDR2 ANQGSEA come from the germline V gene. The CDR3 length is 13 residues. The CDR3 DNA follows: TGCAGCGTCGAGATGTCCTTGAACACTGAAGCTTTCTTT. Residues: CSVEMSLNTEAFF.

The chain employs TRBV7-2 and TRBJ2-3, with 13 nucleotides matching TRBD2. CDR3 size: 16 residues. CDR1 is SGHTA and CDR2 is FQGNSA in the germline V gene. The trim removed 3 bases at V and 4 bases at J, leaving 4 bases unmatched. CDR3 DNA: TGTGCCAGCAGCTTCAAACTAGCGGGGGGGCCAGATACGCAGTATTTT. The encoded protein is CASSFKLAGGPDTQYF.

The genes are TRBV6-1 and TRBJ1-1; D is possibly TRBD1 (5 bases). Germline CDR1 reads MNHNS; CDR2 reads SASEGT. CDR3 size: 14 residues. The V and J ends lost 3 bases and 0 bases respectively, with 8 bases between them. CDR3 region: CASSDPTVNTEAFF. The CDR3 region has the DNA TGTGCCAGCAGTGACCCGACAGTGAACACTGAAGCTTTCTTT.

This clone was seen just once. The chain links TRBV7-3 to TRBJ2-7, with D maybe TRBD2 (6 bases). V dropped 5 bases and J dropped 6 bases, with 17 bases sitting between them. Per germline, CDR1 SGHTA and CDR2 FQGTGA. The CDR3 runs to 14 residues. CDR3 amino acids: CASSPTLGLGEQYF. The CDR3 region has the DNA TGTGCCAGCAGCCCCACACTGGGACTGGGCGAGCAGTACTTC.

The rearrangement links TRBV11-2 to TRBJ2-3, with TRBD2 matching 9 bases. There are 16 residues in the CDR3. V lost 5 bases, J lost 4 bases, and 10 bases stayed unmatched. The germline CDR1 and CDR2 sequences are SGHAT and FQNNGV. CDR3 bases: TGTGCCAGCAGCCAAAGCCCAGCGGGAGGCGCAGATACGCAGTATTTT. It is translated as CASSQSPAGGADTQYF. Filled out from reference TRBV11-2 and TRBJ2-3, the complete variable domain reads EAGVAQSPRYKIIEKRQSVAFWCNPISGHATLYWYQQILGQGPKLLIQFQNNGVVDDSQLPKDRFSAERLKGVDSTLKIQPAKLEDSAVYLCASSQSPAGGADTQYFGPGTRLTVL.

The genes are TRBV18 and TRBJ2-5; D perhaps matches TRBD1 (5 bases). The V gene's germline CDR1 is KGHSH and CDR2 LQKENI. Trimming pared 6 bases from V and 2 bases from J, leaving 16 bases between. The CDR3 runs to 15 residues. The CDR3 DNA sequence: TGTGCCAGCTCGCCAATGGGGCGGAATCAAGAGACCCAGTACTTC. Its protein is CASSPMGRNQETQYF.

V gene TRBV7-2 combines with J gene TRBJ2-7; TRBD2 matches at 9 bases. Per germline, CDR1 SGHTA and CDR2 FQGNSA. Losses at the gene ends were 1 base for V and 3 bases for J; bases not matched to a gene: 4. The CDR3 contains 15 residues. CDR3 bases: TGTGCCAGCAGCTTAGATAGCGGGGGTCTCTACGAGCAGTACTTC. Its translation is CASSLDSGGLYEQYF.

J is TRBJ2-3 and V is TRBV9, with 8 positions matching TRBD1. The length of the CDR3 is 14 residues. V dropped 3 bases and J dropped 9; count of bases not matched to a gene: 9. Germline assignment: CDR1 SGDLS and CDR2 YYNGEE. This CDR3 is CASSDLPGQDTQYF. In DNA form, the CDR3 reads TGTGCCAGCAGCGACCTACCGGGACAGGACACGCAGTATTTT.

The rearrangement links TRBV19 to TRBJ2-5; 7 nucleotides agree with TRBD2. The CDR3 runs 14 residues. V was pared by 5 bases and J by 2 bases, with 5 bases of the junction left unmatched. The germline V gene encodes CDR1 LNHDA and CDR2 SQIVND (reference sequence). CDR3 in DNA: TGTGCCAGTAGTGCAATGGGGGGGCAAGAGACCCAGTACTTC. Translated: CASSAMGGQETQYF.

This chain uses TRBV18 with TRBJ2-3, with D maybe TRBD2 (6 bases). CDR1 is KGHSH, CDR2 LQKENI, per germline. The CDR3 is 16 amino acids. Between the trimmed V and J ends, which lost 5 bases and 5 bases, there was a span of 20 bases. The CDR3 coding sequence is TGTGCCAGCTCATCAGGACTACCTGGGGCGGGAGATACGCAGTATTTT. Protein: CASSSGLPGAGDTQYF.

This rearrangement joins TRBV6-6 to TRBJ1-2; no reliable D call. Germline values: CDR1 MNHNY, CDR2 SVGAGI (reference sequence). Deletions cut 6 bases from V and 1 base from J, with 9 bases between. The length of the CDR3 is 13 residues. The CDR3 spells CASRVLNNYGYTF. Here the CDR3 DNA reads TGTGCCAGCAGGGTGTTGAATAACTATGGCTACACCTTC.

The chain recombines TRBV19 with TRBJ1-5; D unresolved. The CDR3 is 15 amino acids. CDR1 and CDR2 (germline): LNHDA, SQIVND (reference sequence). The V end was cut by 0 bases, the J end by 0 bases, with 6 bases between. CDR3 nucleotides: TGTGCCAGTAGTATAGAGGCAGCTAGCAATCAGCCCCAGCATTTT. Protein product: CASSIEAASNQPQHF.

The gene calls are TRBV28 and TRBJ2-3; D is unclear. V was pared by 4 bases and J by 2 bases, with 7 bases between. Germline assignment: CDR1 MDHEN and CDR2 SYDVKM. The CDR3 totals 13 residues. CDR3 nucleotides: TGTGCCAGCAGTTCTCGGGTCACAGATACGCAGTATTTT. This gives the protein CASSSRVTDTQYF.

Written as DNA, the CDR3 is TGTGCCAGCAGCTTAGAGGCGGGAGCCCACAATGAGCAGTTCTTC. This translates into CASSLEAGAHNEQFF. The chain couples TRBV7-2 to TRBJ2-1, with TRBD2 matching over 7 bases. Germline V gives CDR1 SGHTA, CDR2 FQGNSA. V lost 1 base, J lost 5 bases, and 5 bases stayed unmatched. CDR3 length: 15 amino acids.

V and J are TRBV18 and TRBJ1-1; D is unresolved. From germline, CDR1 is KGHSH and CDR2 LQKENI. The CDR3 has 12 amino acids. The germline V and J ends were trimmed by 5 bases and 2 bases, with 6 bases remaining between them. CDR3: CASSTYNTEAFF. The CDR3 DNA sequence: TGTGCCAGCTCAACCTATAACACTGAAGCTTTCTTT.

This clone was detected only a few times. This chain links TRBV11-2 with TRBJ2-6; D remains ambiguous. Germline-derived CDR1 and CDR2 are SGHAT and FQNNGV. The CDR3 spans 17 residues. The V end lost 0 bases, the J end lost 2 bases, and 11 bases lay between the germline ends. CDR3 DNA sequence: TGTGCCAGCAGCTTAGATCTTGGAGCCCCTGGGGCCAACGTCCTGACTTTC. It codes for CASSLDLGAPGANVLTF.

The CDR3 region is CASSYSGFSNQPQHF. The CDR3 bases are TGTGCCAGCAGTTACTCTGGGTTTAGCAATCAGCCCCAGCATTTT. The chain recombines TRBV6-5 with TRBJ1-5, with no clear D. Trimming cost V 0 bases and J 0 bases, with 6 bases left between them. The CDR3 loop spans 15 amino acids. Germline CDR1 and CDR2: MNHEY and SVGAGI.